The clone carrying this TCR beta chain came up a few times. The antigen is undetermined. This sample stems from a study of blood T cells in healthy people across ages. Study-level points and caveats: Estimates of diversity drawn from one million T cells were considered underestimates. Higher diversity, along with more naive CD4+ cells, distinguished long-lived donors from aged donors.

V was pared by 2 bases and J by 2 bases, with 6 bases of the junction left unmatched. The CDR3 runs to 15 residues. Germline CDR1 is KGHSH and CDR2 is LQKENI. With a J-beta primer mix and a sample-barcoded 5' primer, a second PCR ran roughly 6 to 12 cycles. TCRdb re-analysed the 5' RACE reads in MiXCR, keeping a single row per CDR3 protein. This sample carries fewer than 2 million distinct CDR3 sequences, about 39% of them seen once, and the ten largest clones take 23%. Sequenced input: blood. This TCR was recovered from a human donor in good health. The V gene is TRBV18, the J gene TRBJ2-7; 7 bases agree with TRBD1. For the CDR3, the DNA is TGTGCCAGCTCACCAAGGGGGCTCAAAGCCTACGAGCAGTACTTC. It translates to CASSPRGLKAYEQYF.